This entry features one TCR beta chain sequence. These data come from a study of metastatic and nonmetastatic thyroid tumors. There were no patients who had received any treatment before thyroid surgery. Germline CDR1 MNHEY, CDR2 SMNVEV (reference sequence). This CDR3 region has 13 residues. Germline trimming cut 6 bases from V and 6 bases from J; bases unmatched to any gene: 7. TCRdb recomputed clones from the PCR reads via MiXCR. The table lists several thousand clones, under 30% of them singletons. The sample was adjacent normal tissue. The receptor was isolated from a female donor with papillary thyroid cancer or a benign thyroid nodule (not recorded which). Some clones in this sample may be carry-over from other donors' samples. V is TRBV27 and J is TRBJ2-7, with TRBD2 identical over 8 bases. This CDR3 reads CASRVDLAGEQYF. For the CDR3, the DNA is TGTGCCAGCAGAGTGGACCTAGCGGGCGAGCAGTACTTC.